A single sample is the source of the 6 T cell receptor beta chains below, sequenced in a study of regulatory T cells in long-lasting Graves disease. Time point noted: newly diagnosed GD, antithyroid drugs for less than 3 months. RNA from PBMCs was the source of the TCR library. Libraries of TCR beta came from iRepertoire HTBI primers plus Arm-PCR of CDR3 regions. In TCRdb, the multiplex PCR reads were re-called with MiXCR into one record per CDR3 protein. The sample lists 400,000 to 550,000 distinct CDR3 sequences; 16% were seen once. These data were also filed under a second study, of T cells in Graves' hyperthyroidism and ophthalmopathy.

The sample was peripheral blood mononuclear cells (PBMCs), taken at new diagnosis, from a patient treated with antithyroid drugs. The source is a woman aged 18-29 years with Graves disease.

The chain combines TRBV12-3 or TRBV12-4 with TRBJ2-7; D is uncertain. Trimming took off 1 base at V and 4 bases at J, with 8 bases between the two ends. The CDR3 covers 13 residues. CDR3 amino acids: CASSLGWGYEQYF. As DNA, the CDR3 is TGTGCCAGCAGTTTAGGTTGGGGTTACGAGCAGTACTTC.

This clonotype was found a few times. The gene calls are TRBV7-3 and TRBJ2-7; D unclear. V lost 0 bases and J lost 2, with 8 bases in between. CDR3 length equals 14 residues. Germline CDR1 is SGHTA and CDR2 is FQGTGA. The CDR3 loop is CASSLTDGAYEQYF. For the CDR3, the DNA is TGTGCCAGCAGCTTAACGGACGGAGCCTACGAGCAGTACTTC.

Regarding this clonotype: A read error may explain this, as a much larger clone is one base away. The chain combines TRBV2 with TRBJ1-4; D might be TRBD1 (6 bases). Germline assignment: CDR1 SNHLY and CDR2 FYNNEI. CDR3 length equals 14 residues. The CDR3 is CAGSYTGTNEKLFF. CDR3 in DNA: TGTGCCGGCAGTTACACAGGGACTAATGAAAAACTGTTTTTT.

This chain links TRBV20-1 with TRBJ2-1, with D unclear. CDR1 DFQATT and CDR2 SNEGSKA come from the germline V gene (reference sequence). Trimming cost V 5 bases and J 7 bases, with 21 bases left between them. This CDR3 contains 15 residues. The CDR3 DNA reads TGCAGTGCTGCGCCAAAGACGACCGGGTGGAATGAGCAGTTCTTC. Amino acid sequence: CSAAPKTTGWNEQFF.

This clonotype was counted at least ten times. V is TRBV12-3 or TRBV12-4 and J is TRBJ2-7; 8 bases are a match to TRBD1. The CDR3 is 16 amino acids. Unmatched junction bases numbered 7, after V lost 0 bases and J lost 3 bases. CDR3 bases: TGTGCCAGCAGTTTAGCGCCAGGGGGCGATAACTACGAGCAGTACTTC. Its protein product is CASSLAPGGDNYEQYF.

This clonotype was observed a handful of times. The chain carries TRBV6-1 and TRBJ2-3; a weak D match, TRBD2 (6 bases). The J call may be faulty, since TRBJ2-1 better matches the DNA end. The germline CDR1 and CDR2 sequences are MNHNS and SASEGT. This CDR3 has 13 amino acids. DNA for the CDR3: TGTGCCAGCAGTCCCTCGGGGGATCGGGGGCAGTTCTTC. This sequence encodes CASSPSGDRGQFF.